Each of the 27 T cell receptor beta chains below was sequenced from the same sample in a study of blood T cell repertoires in COVID-19. The protocol was immunoSEQ multiplex PCR, while the TCRdb copy is restricted to in-frame clones and leaves out a portion. This sample has a few hundred thousand clones; 85% to 90% occur once, and the top ten carry about 10%. Sequenced material: PBMCs or T cells enriched from blood (not recorded which). These receptors were obtained from a woman aged 45-60 years who had recovered from COVID-19.

CDR3 sequence reads: CASTSVLLRTGELFF. CDR3 in DNA: TGTGCCAGCACCTCAGTTTTGCTCAGGACCGGGGAGCTGTTTTTT. J is TRBJ2-2 and V is TRBV7-2; the D is unclear. Germline CDR1 and CDR2: SGHTA and FQGNSA. The CDR3 covers 15 residues. V was clipped by 7 bases and J by 5 bases, with 17 bases between them.

This rearrangement joins TRBV27 to TRBJ1-2; perhaps TRBD1 as D (6 bases). In germline, CDR1 is MNHEY, CDR2 SMNVEV (reference sequence). This CDR3 has 14 residues. V lost 7 bases to trimming and J lost 4 bases, with 16 bases between them. The CDR3 sequence: CASKPTGQGYGYTF. Written as DNA, the CDR3 is TGTGCCAGCAAACCCACAGGGCAGGGCTATGGCTACACCTTC.

The CDR3 protein is CASSLRGVAFSGNTIYF. The CDR3 coding sequence is TGTGCCAGCAGCTTACGGGGGGTCGCCTTCTCTGGAAACACCATATATTTT. The gene calls are TRBV11-2 and TRBJ1-3, with a weak D call TRBD1 (5 bases). Germline CDR1 is SGHAT and CDR2 is FQNNGV. The CDR3 runs 17 residues. Trimming removed 2 bases at V and 0 bases at J, with 14 bases between. Using reference TRBV11-2 and TRBJ1-3 for the parts outside the CDR3, the full variable domain is EAGVAQSPRYKIIEKRQSVAFWCNPISGHATLYWYQQILGQGPKLLIQFQNNGVVDDSQLPKDRFSAERLKGVDSTLKIQPAKLEDSAVYLCASSLRGVAFSGNTIYFGEGSWLTVV.

V is TRBV4-1 and J is TRBJ2-1; perhaps TRBD1 as D (6 bases). This CDR3 region has 12 residues. V was shortened by 3 bases and J by 9 bases, with 9 bases between the two germline ends. Germline CDR1 MGHRA, CDR2 YSYEKL. The CDR3: CASSHRGPEQFF. The CDR3 DNA follows: TGCGCCAGCAGCCACAGGGGCCCTGAGCAGTTCTTC.

The V and J genes are TRBV2 and TRBJ1-1, with unresolved D. With 4 bases removed from V and 0 bases from J, the gap between germline ends came to 12 bases. Germline V CDR1 and CDR2: SNHLY, FYNNEI. The CDR3 has 15 amino acids. CDR3 sequence reads: CASSVREGLNTEAFF. The DNA of the CDR3 is TGTGCCAGCAGTGTACGGGAAGGTTTGAACACTGAAGCTTTCTTT.

This chain links TRBV28 with TRBJ2-7, with 8 bases that match TRBD2. This CDR3 is 15 amino acids long. J was trimmed by 0 bases and V by 6 bases; bases with no gene match: 7. Germline loops: CDR1 MDHEN, CDR2 SYDVKM. Written as DNA, the CDR3 is TGTGCCAGCAGCTCAAGCGGGGGTCCCTCCTACGAGCAGTACTTC. This sequence encodes CASSSSGGPSYEQYF.

The chain uses TRBV7-8 and TRBJ1-6; 9 nucleotides agree with TRBD1. Per the germline V gene, CDR1 is SGHVS and CDR2 is FQNEAQ. V lost 5 bases and J lost 0; bases outside the gene matches: 5. The CDR3 is made up of 17 amino acids. For the CDR3, the DNA is TGTGCCAGCAGCAGGGACAGGGCCGACTCCTATAATTCACCCCTCCACTTT. Translated, it gives CASSRDRADSYNSPLHF.

The V call is TRBV7-6, the J call TRBJ1-5, with a possible D match to TRBD1 (5 bases). The CDR3 contains 21 residues. V was clipped by 4 bases and J by 3 bases, with 31 bases between them. Germline lookup yields CDR1 SGHVS and CDR2 FNYEAQ. In nucleotides, the CDR3 is TGTGCCAGCAGCTCCTATCCTATTCCGGGACGGGAGGAGGAGAACAATCAGCCCCAGCATTTT. Its protein is CASSSYPIPGREEENNQPQHF.

J is TRBJ2-7 and V is TRBV20-1, with 9 bases identical to TRBD1. This CDR3 comprises 10 residues. V lost 6 bases and J lost 10; bases outside the gene matches: 4. Germline CDR1 reads DFQATT; CDR2 reads SNEGSKA (reference sequence). In DNA, the CDR3 is TGCAGTGCAACGGGACAGGGACAGTACTTC. Its translation is CSATGQGQYF.

CDR3 coding DNA: TGTGCCAGCAGCAGCGGCGGCCTGTATGGCTACACCTTC. It specifies CASSSGGLYGYTF. The rearrangement uses TRBV7-2 and TRBJ1-2; D uncertain. V lost 5 bases, J lost 5 bases, and 12 bases lay in between. This CDR3 is 13 amino acids long. Germline V gene sequence: CDR1 SGHTA, CDR2 FQGNSA.

The V call is TRBV29-1, the J call TRBJ1-2; D is undetermined. V gave up 2 bases and J gave up 8 bases, with 6 bases separating them. The CDR3 has 10 residues. Germline values: CDR1 SQVTM, CDR2 ANQGSEA. The CDR3 bases are TGCAGCGTTGAAAGCGCGGGCTACACCTTC. Protein: CSVESAGYTF.

CDR3 nucleotide sequence: TGTGCCAGCAGCTTCTGGGGCGGGGACACAGATACGCAGTATTTT. Translating gives CASSFWGGDTDTQYF. The V call is TRBV7-2, the J call TRBJ2-3, with a possible D match to TRBD2 (6 bases). Trimming removed 3 bases from V and 2 bases from J, with 12 bases in between. The CDR3 is 15 residues long. The germline CDR1 and CDR2 sequences are SGHTA and FQGNSA.

The CDR3 coding sequence is TGTGCCAGCAGCTTGATAGGGGCCGGGACTGAAGCTTTCTTT. This encodes CASSLIGAGTEAFF. V and J are TRBV5-5 and TRBJ1-1; D is possibly TRBD1 (5 bases). V was cut by 1 base and J by 5 bases, with 12 bases left in between. The CDR3 is made up of 14 amino acids. Germline assignment: CDR1 SGHKS and CDR2 YYEKEE (reference sequence).

The chain recombines TRBV28 with TRBJ2-7, with a tentative D call TRBD1 (6 bases). Trimming shortened V by 3 bases and J by 0 bases, and 21 bases separated the two germline ends. This CDR3 contains 18 residues. Germline V gives CDR1 MDHEN, CDR2 SYDVKM. CDR3 loop: CASSFPPPTGVLSYEQYF. CDR3 in DNA: TGTGCCAGCAGTTTCCCACCCCCGACAGGAGTCCTCTCCTACGAGCAGTACTTC.

The CDR3 region is CASSLRSGGPPDTQYF. CDR3 DNA sequence: TGTGCCAGCAGCTTACGTAGCGGGGGGCCCCCAGATACGCAGTATTTT. The chain uses TRBV7-2 and TRBJ2-3; 10 bases fit TRBD2. Germline V gene data show CDR1 as SGHTA and CDR2 as FQGNSA. This CDR3 has 16 amino acids. Trimming cost V 2 bases and J 4 bases; bases outside gene matches: 6. Full variable domain (missing parts from reference TRBV7-2 and TRBJ2-3): GAGVSQSPSNKVTEKGKDVELRCDPISGHTALYWYRQSLGQGLEFLIYFQGNSAPDKSGLPSDRFSAERTGGSVSTLTIQRTQQEDSAVYLCASSLRSGGPPDTQYFGPGTRLTVL.

This chain uses TRBV28 with TRBJ1-2, with 7 nucleotides matching TRBD1. CDR3 length: 14 residues. CDR1 is MDHEN, CDR2 SYDVKM, per germline. With V trimmed by 5 bases and J by 7 bases, 10 bases remained unmatched. Here the CDR3 reads CASSPNPNRGGYTF. The CDR3, as DNA: TGTGCCAGCAGTCCCAACCCTAACAGGGGTGGCTACACCTTC.

The V gene is TRBV9, the J gene TRBJ2-1; 8 bases map to TRBD2. V shed 2 bases and J 3 bases; nucleotides not matched to a gene: 4. Germline lookup yields CDR1 SGDLS and CDR2 YYNGEE. The CDR3 is made up of 15 amino acids. CDR3 sequence (DNA): TGTGCCAGCAGCGTTTCGGGGGGGAACTACAATGAGCAGTTCTTC. Translation: CASSVSGGNYNEQFF.

The chain combines TRBV2 with TRBJ2-2, with TRBD2 as a possible D gene (5 bases). There are 14 residues in the CDR3. Germline-derived CDR1 and CDR2 are SNHLY and FYNNEI. V was trimmed by 2 bases and J by 7 bases, leaving 11 bases between them. The DNA for the CDR3 is TGTGCCAGCAGTGAAATAAGAGGGTACGGGGAGCTGTTTTTT. Its translation: CASSEIRGYGELFF.

This clone was picked up one time. This chain connects TRBV2 to TRBJ2-3; D may be TRBD2 (5 bases). Germline CDR1 reads SNHLY; CDR2 reads FYNNEI. The CDR3 is 15 amino acids. Trimming shortened V by 2 bases and J by 0 bases, and 9 bases separated the two germline ends. Written as DNA, the CDR3 is TGTGCCAGCAGTGAATTGCGGACTAGCACAGATACGCAGTATTTT. Translated, it gives CASSELRTSTDTQYF.

The chain recombines TRBV7-2 with TRBJ1-6; D not resolved. The CDR3 spans 15 residues. Germline CDR1 reads SGHTA; CDR2 reads FQGNSA. V lost 5 bases and J 8 bases, leaving 16 bases between the germline ends. The CDR3 region is CASSPQAVLYSPLHF. CDR3 coding DNA: TGTGCCAGCAGCCCTCAAGCGGTCCTTTATTCACCCCTCCACTTT.

The chain combines TRBV24-1 with TRBJ2-2, with D perhaps TRBD1 (6 bases). The CDR3 contains 15 residues. Germline CDR1 is KGHDR and CDR2 is SFDVKD. V lost 6 bases, J lost 5 bases, and 15 bases lay in between. CDR3 sequence reads: CATSLTGTSTGELFF. The CDR3, as DNA: TGTGCCACCAGTCTCACCGGGACAAGTACCGGGGAGCTGTTTTTT.

DNA of the CDR3: TGTGCCAGCAGTTCTGGACACAGGAACACCGGGGAGCTGTTTTTT. Translating it yields CASSSGHRNTGELFF. The chain couples TRBV28 to TRBJ2-2, with D maybe TRBD1 (5 bases). This CDR3 is built from 15 residues. The germline V and J ends were trimmed by 4 bases and 1 base, with 10 bases remaining between them. In germline, CDR1 is MDHEN, CDR2 SYDVKM. The entire variable domain, with the rest obtained from reference TRBV28 and TRBJ2-2, is as follows: DVKVTQSSRYLVKRTGEKVFLECVQDMDHENMFWYRQDPGLGLRLIYFSYDVKMKEKGDIPEGYSVSREKKERFSLILESASTNQTSMYLCASSSGHRNTGELFFGEGSRLTVL.

The chain employs TRBV30 and TRBJ1-6; TRBD1 aligns across 7 bases. CDR3 length: 16 residues. Germline-derived CDR1 and CDR2 are GTSNPN and SVGIG (reference sequence). V was clipped by 3 bases and J by 4 bases; unmatched bases: 9. CDR3 nucleotides: TGTGCCTGGAGAACTACCGGGACAGATTATAATTCACCCCTCCACTTT. Residues: CAWRTTGTDYNSPLHF.

The chain recombines TRBV5-8 with TRBJ2-2, with TRBD2 as a possible D gene (5 bases). Germline V gene lookup returns CDR1 SGHTS and CDR2 YDEGEE. This CDR3 comprises 13 residues. V was pared by 5 bases and J by 4 bases, with 9 bases between. CDR3 protein: CASRGRGTGELFF. Here the CDR3 DNA reads TGTGCCAGCAGGGGCCGGGGCACCGGGGAGCTGTTTTTT.

The gene calls are TRBV11-3 and TRBJ1-6; D is ambiguous. The V gene lost 4 bases and the J gene lost 0 bases, with 7 bases spanning the gap. CDR3 length: 15 residues. Germline V gene sequence: CDR1 SGHNT, CDR2 YENEEA. The CDR3 sequence: CASSSGDSYNSPLHF. The CDR3 bases are TGTGCCAGCAGCTCCGGGGACTCCTATAATTCACCCCTCCACTTT. The whole variable domain, filled in from reference TRBV11-3 and TRBJ1-6, reads EAGVVQSPRYKIIEKKQPVAFWCNPISGHNTLYWYLQNLGQGPELLIRYENEEAVDDSQLPKDRFSAERLKGVDSTLKIQPAELGDSAVYLCASSSGDSYNSPLHFGNGTRLTVT.

V is TRBV7-2 and J is TRBJ2-1; no definite D call. Germline lookup yields CDR1 SGHTA and CDR2 FQGNSA. The V gene lost 3 bases and the J gene lost 0 bases, with 9 bases spanning the gap. This CDR3 is 15 amino acids long. CDR3 sequence reads: CASSLRVPSYNEQFF. The DNA for the CDR3 is TGTGCCAGCAGCTTGCGCGTTCCCTCCTACAATGAGCAGTTCTTC.

V gene TRBV29-1 combines with J gene TRBJ2-2; the D gene is possibly TRBD1 (6 bases). The V end lost 5 bases, the J end lost 2 bases, and 15 bases lay between the germline ends. Germline-derived CDR1 and CDR2 are SQVTM and ANQGSEA. CDR3 size: 15 residues. DNA for the CDR3: TGCAGCGTTTCTCAACAGGGCCTAAACACCGGGGAGCTGTTTTTT. Encoded protein: CSVSQQGLNTGELFF.